This is a list of T cell receptor beta chains from one sample in a study of shared T cell receptors in the human thymus. Sequencing was performed with immunoSEQ multiplex PCR; in TCRdb, only in-frame clones are kept and a portion is missing. The data hold approximately 490,000 clones, with 70% to 80% observed a single time. Another study also made use of these data, one on human thymus T cells.

Sequencing used thymocytes. The origin of the receptors is a boy under three years old with a congenital heart defect. Each CDR3 is given with its conserved first and last residue. A D gene is named only where the DNA matches it firmly. Expanded clones get a size class; other rows say once, few or many, or leave the size out.

CDR3 length	clone size	V gene	J gene	D gene	CDR3 DNA	CDR3 protein
11	-	TRBV20-1	TRBJ2-7	TRBD1	TGCAGTGCTACAGGGGGCTACGAGCAGTACTTC	CSATGGYEQYF
15	few	TRBV6-6	TRBJ1-5	-	TGTGCCAGCAGTCTACTCCACAGGGGCAATCAGCCCCAGCATTTT	CASSLLHRGNQPQHF
12	-	TRBV29-1	TRBJ2-2	-	TGCAGCGGAGAGGGCCGCGGCGGGGAGCTGTTTTTT	CSGEGRGGELFF
16	-	TRBV14	TRBJ2-1	TRBD2	TGTGCCAGCAGCCAGACGACTAGCGGGAATCCCAATGAGCAGTTCTTC	CASSQTTSGNPNEQFF
16	-	TRBV28	TRBJ1-5	TRBD1	TGTGCCAGCAGTCCTTCGGACAGGGTAGGCAATCAGCCCCAGCATTTT	CASSPSDRVGNQPQHF
16	-	TRBV5-1	TRBJ2-7	-	TGCGCCAGCAGCTTTTTGGAAACAGGTGAACGCTACGAGCAGTACTTC	CASSFLETGERYEQYF
15	-	TRBV5-6	TRBJ1-1	-	TGTGCCAGCAGCTCCGGGGGGGAGCCGAACACTGAAGCTTTCTTT	CASSSGGEPNTEAFF
16	-	TRBV5-4	TRBJ1-3	-	TGTGCCAGCAGCCAACCGACCGGGACAACTGGAAACACCATATATTTT	CASSQPTGTTGNTIYF
20	-	TRBV2	TRBJ1-2	TRBD1	TGTGCCAGCACCCTCCTACTCCCCTCAACCGGGACAGGGGGAGGCTATGGCTACACCTTC	CASTLLLPSTGTGGGYGYTF
16	-	TRBV15	TRBJ2-5	-	TGTGCCACCAGCAGAGACGAGGCTACTCCTCAAGAGACCCAGTACTTC	CATSRDEATPQETQYF
18	-	TRBV11-2	TRBJ2-2	-	TGTGCCAGCAGCTTAGAAACTACAGGGCCTGCGGACACCGGGGAGCTGTTTTTT	CASSLETTGPADTGELFF
15	-	TRBV19	TRBJ2-7	-	TGTGCCAGTAGGCGAGACACAAACCCCGGTTACGAGCAGTACTTC	CASRRDTNPGYEQYF
19	-	TRBV4-3	TRBJ2-3	TRBD1	TGCGCCAGCAGCCAAGATAGGTCGGCAGGGGGTAGCGATACAGATACGCAGTATTTT	CASSQDRSAGGSDTDTQYF
16	-	TRBV5-1	TRBJ2-7	TRBD2	TGCGCCAGCAGCCCTGGACTAGCGGGCTATACCTACGAGCAGTACTTC	CASSPGLAGYTYEQYF
16	-	TRBV11-2	TRBJ2-1	TRBD2	TGTGCCAGCACCCCTCCCACTAGCGACTCCTACAATGAGCAGTTCTTC	CASTPPTSDSYNEQFF
16	once	TRBV7-9	TRBJ2-2	TRBD2	TGTGCCAGCCTACTTAGCGGGAGGGCGAACACCGGGGAGCTGTTTTTT	CASLLSGRANTGELFF
18	-	TRBV4-3	TRBJ2-7	-	TGCGCCAGCAGCCAAGATTACGGGTCCGCGACTAGTAGCCACGAGCAGTACTTC	CASSQDYGSATSSHEQYF
16	-	TRBV5-6	TRBJ2-1	TRBD2	TGTGCCAGCAGCCCATGGAGCGCGGGAGTCGACAATGAGCAGTTCTTC	CASSPWSAGVDNEQFF
16	-	TRBV14	TRBJ2-7	TRBD2	TGTGCCAGCAGCCAAGAGGCCGGGACTAGTTCCAACGAGCAGTACTTC	CASSQEAGTSSNEQYF
19	few	TRBV2	TRBJ1-5	-	TGTGCCAGCAGTGAAAACCCCGGGGGAGCCGCCGCAACAAATCAGCCCCAGCATTTT	CASSENPGGAAATNQPQHF
17	-	TRBV4-3	TRBJ2-1	TRBD2	TGCGCCAGCAGCCAAGGCCTCGGGACTAGGGGAATCAATGAGCAGTTCTTC	CASSQGLGTRGINEQFF
11	few	TRBV6-5	TRBJ2-2	-	TGTGCCACCGCGGGCACCGGGGAGCTGTTTTTT	CATAGTGELFF
17	once	TRBV7-3	TRBJ2-7	-	TGTGCCAGCAGCCTTGGGCCTGAAGGGGGACCCGGAACACCTCAGTACTTC	CASSLGPEGGPGTPQYF
15	-	TRBV6-5	TRBJ2-7	-	TGTGCCAGCACCTTGGACAGTTCCCTCTCCTACGAGCAGTACTTC	CASTLDSSLSYEQYF
12	few	TRBV15	TRBJ1-2	-	TGTGCCACCAGCAGAGACAGGGATGGCTACACCTTC	CATSRDRDGYTF
15	-	TRBV7-9	TRBJ2-1	TRBD2	TGTGCCAGCAGCCTTTGGACTAGCTCCTACAATGAGCAGTTCTTC	CASSLWTSSYNEQFF
16	-	TRBV9	TRBJ2-7	TRBD2	TGTGCCAGCAGCGTTGGGGAGGGGCAGGCCCTTGACGAGCAGTACTTC	CASSVGEGQALDEQYF
17	-	TRBV9	TRBJ2-7	TRBD2	TGTGCCAGCAGCGAAACGGGGCGACTAGCGGGAGTCGACGAGCAGTACTTC	CASSETGRLAGVDEQYF
17	few	TRBV4-2	TRBJ2-7	TRBD2	TGTGCCAGCAGCCAAGGGTCTAGCGGGACCAACTCCTACGAGCAGTACTTC	CASSQGSSGTNSYEQYF
17	-	TRBV4-1	TRBJ1-5	TRBD1	TGCGCCAGCAGCCAAGATCCGGGACAGGGGTCCCAACAGCCCCAGCATTTT	CASSQDPGQGSQQPQHF
19	-	TRBV14	TRBJ1-1	-	TGTGCCAGCAGCCAAGTCTCGATAGCTGGGGGGAAAACGAACACTGAAGCTTTCTTT	CASSQVSIAGGKTNTEAFF
17	-	TRBV5-1	TRBJ2-2	-	TGCGCCAGCAGCTTGGAAAGGCCGGGTAAAGACACCGGGGAGCTGTTTTTT	CASSLERPGKDTGELFF
12	-	TRBV6-5	TRBJ2-1	-	TGTGCCAGCAGCCCCGACGGGAATGAGCAGTTCTTC	CASSPDGNEQFF
15	-	TRBV6-5	TRBJ2-7	TRBD2	TGTGCCAGCAGACCAAGGGACTACAAGTTCTACGAGCAGTACTTC	CASRPRDYKFYEQYF
13	-	TRBV27	TRBJ1-1	-	TGTGCCAGCAGTTTTGGCAGGGGCACTGAAGCTTTCTTT	CASSFGRGTEAFF
12	once	TRBV27	TRBJ2-1	TRBD2	TGTGCCAGTGGCGGGAGGGACAATGAGCAGTTCTTC	CASGGRDNEQFF
14	once	TRBV7-8	TRBJ2-7	-	TGTGCCAGCAGCTTAGTCGCAGGGTCCTACGAGCAGTACTTC	CASSLVAGSYEQYF
14	-	TRBV13	TRBJ2-7	TRBD2	TGTGCCAGCAGCCCCCCGGGACTAGCTGCCGAGCAGTACTTC	CASSPPGLAAEQYF